The clone carrying this T cell receptor beta chain was seen just once. The entry originates in a study of shared clonotypes between healthy human individuals. The method was immunoSEQ multiplex PCR; TCRdb's version includes in-frame clones alone and lacks a portion of them. The sample records 2 million to 3 million clones, roughly 93% being singletons. Looked up from germline, CDR1 is LGHNA and CDR2 is YNFKEQ. The CDR3 consists of 14 residues. Trimming took 4 bases from V and 1 from J, leaving 8 bases between them. This TCR was recovered from a man aged 18 to 35 in good health. Some clones in this sample may be carry-over from other donors' samples. The rearrangement joins TRBV4-2 to TRBJ2-1; D gene unclear. The sequenced material came from naive CD4+ T cells from PBMCs. The subset denotes: CD45RA+ positively selected. The CDR3: CASSLRWSYNEQFF. The CDR3 DNA sequence: TGTGCCAGCAGCCTACGTTGGTCCTACAATGAGCAGTTCTTC.